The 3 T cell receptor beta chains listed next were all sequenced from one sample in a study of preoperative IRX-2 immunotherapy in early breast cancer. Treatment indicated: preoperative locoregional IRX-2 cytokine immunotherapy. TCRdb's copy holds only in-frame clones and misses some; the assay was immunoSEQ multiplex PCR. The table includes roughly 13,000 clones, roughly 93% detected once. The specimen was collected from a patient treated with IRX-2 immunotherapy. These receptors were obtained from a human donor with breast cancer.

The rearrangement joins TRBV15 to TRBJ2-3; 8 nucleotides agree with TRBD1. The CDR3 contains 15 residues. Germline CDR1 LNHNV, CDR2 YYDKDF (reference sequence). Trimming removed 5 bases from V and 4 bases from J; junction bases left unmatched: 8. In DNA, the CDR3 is TGTGCCACCAGCGGGCGCCAGGGGGCCCCAGATACGCAGTATTTT. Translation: CATSGRQGAPDTQYF.

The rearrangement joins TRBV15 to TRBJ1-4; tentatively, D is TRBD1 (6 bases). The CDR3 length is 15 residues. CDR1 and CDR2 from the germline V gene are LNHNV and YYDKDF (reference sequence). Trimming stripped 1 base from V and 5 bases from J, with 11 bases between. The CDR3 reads CATSRAQGNNEKLFF. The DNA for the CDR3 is TGTGCCACCAGCAGAGCGCAGGGGAACAATGAAAAACTGTTTTTT.

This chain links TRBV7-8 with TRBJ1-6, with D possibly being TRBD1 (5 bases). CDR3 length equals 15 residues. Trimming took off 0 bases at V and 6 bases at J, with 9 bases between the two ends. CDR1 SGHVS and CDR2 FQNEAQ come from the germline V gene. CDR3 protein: CASSLAGAFNSPLHF. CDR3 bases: TGTGCCAGCAGCTTAGCAGGGGCCTTTAATTCACCCCTCCACTTT.